The rows below give T cell receptor beta chains drawn from one sample of a study of siplizumab effects on memory and regulatory T cells. TCRdb keeps only in-frame clones here, not all; method: immunoSEQ multiplex PCR. This sample carries about 85,000 clones, 95% of them seen once, and the ten largest clones take about 18%. The sequenced material came from CD8+ T cells sorted from blood. The receptors come from a human donor in good health. Each CDR3 is given with its conserved first and last residue. D genes are given only for firm matches. Clone size is shown for a subset of rows, as once, few, many or a class of expanded clone.

d_gene: TRBD2
abundance: -
j_gene: TRBJ2-7
v_gene: TRBV28
CDR3aa: CATGIGSRWREGLYEQYF
CDR3nt: TGTGCCACAGGTATAGGGTCCCGATGGCGGGAGGGCCTCTACGAGCAGTACTTC

d_gene: TRBD2
abundance: -
j_gene: TRBJ2-7
v_gene: TRBV28
CDR3aa: CASSPPRALAGAYYEQYF
CDR3nt: TGTGCCAGCAGCCCGCCGAGGGCACTAGCGGGAGCCTACTACGAGCAGTACTTC

d_gene: -
abundance: -
j_gene: TRBJ2-3
v_gene: TRBV6-4
CDR3aa: CASSRTADTDTQYF
CDR3nt: TGTGCCAGCAGTCGGACTGCCGACACAGATACGCAGTATTTT

d_gene: -
abundance: -
j_gene: TRBJ2-7
v_gene: TRBV7-9
CDR3aa: CASSPRDSGEYEQYF
CDR3nt: TGTGCCAGCAGCCCCCGGGATAGCGGAGAATACGAGCAGTACTTC

d_gene: -
abundance: -
j_gene: TRBJ2-7
v_gene: TRBV7-9
CDR3aa: CASSNWVRGTYEQYF
CDR3nt: TGTGCCAGCAGCAACTGGGTTCGCGGAACCTACGAGCAGTACTTC

d_gene: -
abundance: -
j_gene: TRBJ2-7
v_gene: TRBV5-6
CDR3aa: CASSLGTGEQYF
CDR3nt: TGTGCCAGCAGCTTGGGTACCGGGGAGCAGTACTTC

d_gene: TRBD1
abundance: -
j_gene: TRBJ2-7
v_gene: TRBV18
CDR3aa: CASSPTGDEQYF
CDR3nt: TGTGCCAGCTCACCCACAGGGGACGAGCAGTACTTC

d_gene: -
abundance: -
j_gene: TRBJ1-1
v_gene: TRBV2
CDR3aa: CARRTLETEAFF
CDR3nt: TGTGCCAGACGTACCCTGGAGACTGAAGCTTTCTTT

d_gene: -
abundance: -
j_gene: TRBJ2-7
v_gene: TRBV5-4
CDR3aa: CASSLGGREQYF
CDR3nt: TGTGCCAGCAGCTTGGGCGGGCGCGAGCAGTACTTC

d_gene: -
abundance: -
j_gene: TRBJ1-5
v_gene: TRBV19
CDR3aa: CASSIWTADQPQHF
CDR3nt: TGTGCCAGTAGTATCTGGACCGCGGATCAGCCCCAGCATTTT

d_gene: -
abundance: -
j_gene: TRBJ2-5
v_gene: TRBV28
CDR3aa: CASTRTRKETQYF
CDR3nt: TGTGCCAGCACTCGGACAAGAAAAGAGACCCAGTACTTC

d_gene: -
abundance: -
j_gene: TRBJ2-5
v_gene: TRBV5-1
CDR3aa: CASSLEGWGARETQYF
CDR3nt: TGCGCCAGCAGCTTGGAGGGCTGGGGGGCAAGAGAGACCCAGTACTTC

d_gene: TRBD1
abundance: -
j_gene: TRBJ1-2
v_gene: TRBV9
CDR3aa: CASASSGDRGFYGYTF
CDR3nt: TGTGCCAGCGCCAGTTCCGGGGACAGGGGTTTTTATGGCTACACCTTC

d_gene: TRBD1
abundance: -
j_gene: TRBJ1-5
v_gene: TRBV15
CDR3aa: CATSSDRGRGQPQHF
CDR3nt: TGTGCCACCAGCAGCGACAGGGGGCGAGGACAGCCCCAGCATTTT

d_gene: -
abundance: -
j_gene: TRBJ2-5
v_gene: TRBV4-1
CDR3aa: CASSQEEKLEGWETQYF
CDR3nt: TGCGCCAGCAGCCAAGAGGAAAAGCTAGAAGGTTGGGAGACCCAGTACTTC

d_gene: TRBD1
abundance: -
j_gene: TRBJ2-1
v_gene: TRBV9
CDR3aa: CASSDFTGGDEQFF
CDR3nt: TGTGCCAGCAGCGACTTTACAGGGGGCGATGAGCAGTTCTTC

d_gene: TRBD2
abundance: -
j_gene: TRBJ2-3
v_gene: TRBV9
CDR3aa: CASSALAGDTDTQYF
CDR3nt: TGTGCCAGCAGCGCTCTAGCGGGAGACACAGATACGCAGTATTTT

d_gene: -
abundance: -
j_gene: TRBJ2-7
v_gene: TRBV11-2
CDR3aa: CASRLLDSGQYF
CDR3nt: TGTGCCAGCAGGTTACTAGATTCGGGGCAGTACTTC

d_gene: -
abundance: -
j_gene: TRBJ1-2
v_gene: TRBV9
CDR3aa: CASTSSSTRGGYTF
CDR3nt: TGTGCCAGCACCTCTTCAAGCACGCGCGGCGGCTACACCTTC

d_gene: -
abundance: -
j_gene: TRBJ1-5
v_gene: TRBV4-1
CDR3aa: CASSQDSYQPQHF
CDR3nt: TGCGCCAGCAGCCAAGACAGTTATCAGCCCCAGCATTTT

d_gene: -
abundance: -
j_gene: TRBJ2-1
v_gene: TRBV4-1
CDR3aa: CASSQGLYNEQFF
CDR3nt: TGCGCCAGCAGCCAGGGCCTGTACAATGAGCAGTTCTTC

d_gene: -
abundance: -
j_gene: TRBJ2-3
v_gene: TRBV14
CDR3aa: CASSQEGQGSGTDTQYF
CDR3nt: TGTGCCAGCAGCCAAGAGGGGCAGGGGTCGGGCACAGATACGCAGTATTTT

d_gene: TRBD1
abundance: -
j_gene: TRBJ2-7
v_gene: TRBV29-1
CDR3aa: CSVGDRSSYEQYF
CDR3nt: TGCAGCGTTGGGGACAGGAGCTCCTACGAGCAGTACTTC

d_gene: -
abundance: -
j_gene: TRBJ2-7
v_gene: TRBV5-1
CDR3aa: CASSGTNYEQYF
CDR3nt: TGCGCCAGCAGCGGCACGAACTACGAGCAGTACTTC

d_gene: TRBD2
abundance: -
j_gene: TRBJ2-7
v_gene: TRBV19
CDR3aa: CASAHGAGGYEQYF
CDR3nt: TGTGCCAGCGCCCACGGAGCGGGAGGTTACGAGCAGTACTTC

d_gene: TRBD2
abundance: -
j_gene: TRBJ2-7
v_gene: TRBV6-6
CDR3aa: CASSSDGDYLYEQYF
CDR3nt: TGTGCCAGCAGTTCCGACGGGGACTACCTCTACGAGCAGTACTTC

d_gene: -
abundance: -
j_gene: TRBJ2-7
v_gene: TRBV11-2
CDR3aa: CASSLVVSEQYF
CDR3nt: TGTGCCAGCAGCTTAGTAGTCTCCGAGCAGTACTTC

d_gene: -
abundance: once
j_gene: TRBJ2-7
v_gene: TRBV11-2
CDR3aa: CASSLAQAAVYEQYF
CDR3nt: TGTGCCAGCAGCTTAGCACAGGCAGCAGTCTACGAGCAGTACTTC

d_gene: TRBD1
abundance: -
j_gene: TRBJ1-2
v_gene: TRBV6-5
CDR3aa: CASSEGTVGYTF
CDR3nt: TGTGCCAGCAGTGAAGGGACAGTTGGCTACACCTTC

d_gene: -
abundance: -
j_gene: TRBJ2-1
v_gene: TRBV4-1
CDR3aa: CASSQSPGTGNEQFF
CDR3nt: TGCGCCAGCAGCCAATCCCCCGGGACGGGCAATGAGCAGTTCTTC

d_gene: -
abundance: -
j_gene: TRBJ2-1
v_gene: TRBV4-1
CDR3aa: CASSQGASDNEQFF
CDR3nt: TGCGCCAGCAGCCAAGGAGCCAGTGACAATGAGCAGTTCTTC